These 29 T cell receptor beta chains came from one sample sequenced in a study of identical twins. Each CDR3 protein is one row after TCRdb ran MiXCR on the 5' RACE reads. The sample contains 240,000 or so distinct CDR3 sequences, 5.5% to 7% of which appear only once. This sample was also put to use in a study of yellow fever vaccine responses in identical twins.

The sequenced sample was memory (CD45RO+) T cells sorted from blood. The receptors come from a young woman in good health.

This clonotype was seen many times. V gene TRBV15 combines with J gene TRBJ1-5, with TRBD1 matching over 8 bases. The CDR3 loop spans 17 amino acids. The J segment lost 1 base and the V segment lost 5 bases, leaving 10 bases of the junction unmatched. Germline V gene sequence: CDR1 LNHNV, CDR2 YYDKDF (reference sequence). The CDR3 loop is CATSVTGTGLSNQPQHF. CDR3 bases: TGTGCCACCAGCGTCACCGGGACAGGCTTGAGCAATCAGCCCCAGCATTTT. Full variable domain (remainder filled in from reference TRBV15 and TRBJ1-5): DAMVIQNPRYQVTQFGKPVTLSCSQTLNHNVMYWYQQKSSQAPKLLFHYYDKDFNNEADTPDNFQSRRPNTSFCFLDIRSPGLGDTAMYLCATSVTGTGLSNQPQHFGDGTRLSIL.

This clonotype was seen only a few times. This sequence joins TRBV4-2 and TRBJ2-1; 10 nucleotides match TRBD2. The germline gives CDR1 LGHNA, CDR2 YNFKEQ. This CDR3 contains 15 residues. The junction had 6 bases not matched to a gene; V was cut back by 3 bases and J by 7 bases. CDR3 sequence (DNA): TGTGCCAGCAGCCAGAGGCTAGCGGGAGTAAATGAGCAGTTCTTC. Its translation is CASSQRLAGVNEQFF.

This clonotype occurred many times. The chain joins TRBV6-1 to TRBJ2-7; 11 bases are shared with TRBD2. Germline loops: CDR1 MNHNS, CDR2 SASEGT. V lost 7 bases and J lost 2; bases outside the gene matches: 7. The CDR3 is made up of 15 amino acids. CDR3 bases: TGTGCCAGCATCTCTGGGACTAGCGGAACCTACGAGCAGTACTTC. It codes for CASISGTSGTYEQYF.

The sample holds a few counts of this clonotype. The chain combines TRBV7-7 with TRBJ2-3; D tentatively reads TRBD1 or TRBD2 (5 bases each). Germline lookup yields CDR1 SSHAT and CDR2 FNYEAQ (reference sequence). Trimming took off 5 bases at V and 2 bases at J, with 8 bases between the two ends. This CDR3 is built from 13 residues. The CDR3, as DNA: TGTGCCAGCAGCACGGGACCCACAGATACGCAGTATTTT. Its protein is CASSTGPTDTQYF.

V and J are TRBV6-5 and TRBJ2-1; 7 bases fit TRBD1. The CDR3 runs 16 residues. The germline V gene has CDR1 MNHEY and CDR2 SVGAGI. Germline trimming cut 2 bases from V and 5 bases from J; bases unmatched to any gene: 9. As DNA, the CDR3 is TGTGCCAGCAGTTACGTCATAGGGGGCATGAACAATGAGCAGTTCTTC. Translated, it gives CASSYVIGGMNNEQFF.

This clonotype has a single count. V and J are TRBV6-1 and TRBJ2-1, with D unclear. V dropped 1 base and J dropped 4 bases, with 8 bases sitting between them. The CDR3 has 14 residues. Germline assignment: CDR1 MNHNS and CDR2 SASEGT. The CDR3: CASSEDHGYNEQFF. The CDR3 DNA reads TGTGCCAGCAGTGAAGATCACGGTTACAATGAGCAGTTCTTC.

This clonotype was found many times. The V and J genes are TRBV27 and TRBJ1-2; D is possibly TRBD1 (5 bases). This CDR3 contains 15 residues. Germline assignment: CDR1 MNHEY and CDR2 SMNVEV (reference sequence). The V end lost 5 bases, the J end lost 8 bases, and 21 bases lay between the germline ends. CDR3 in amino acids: CASSLRHLGAEGYTF. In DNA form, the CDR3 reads TGTGCCAGCAGTCTAAGACACCTCGGGGCGGAGGGCTACACCTTC.

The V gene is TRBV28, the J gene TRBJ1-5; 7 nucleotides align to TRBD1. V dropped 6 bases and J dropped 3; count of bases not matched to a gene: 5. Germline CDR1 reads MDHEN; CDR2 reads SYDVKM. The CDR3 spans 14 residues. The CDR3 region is CASSLDRLNQPQHF. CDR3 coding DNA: TGTGCCAGCAGCTTGGACAGGCTCAATCAGCCCCAGCATTTT.

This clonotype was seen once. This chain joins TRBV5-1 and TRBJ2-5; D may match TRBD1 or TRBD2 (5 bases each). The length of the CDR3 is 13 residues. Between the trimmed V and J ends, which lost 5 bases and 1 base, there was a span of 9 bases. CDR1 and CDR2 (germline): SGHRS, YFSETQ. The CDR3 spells CASRPGPQETQYF. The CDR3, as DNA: TGCGCCAGCAGGCCGGGGCCCCAAGAGACCCAGTACTTC.

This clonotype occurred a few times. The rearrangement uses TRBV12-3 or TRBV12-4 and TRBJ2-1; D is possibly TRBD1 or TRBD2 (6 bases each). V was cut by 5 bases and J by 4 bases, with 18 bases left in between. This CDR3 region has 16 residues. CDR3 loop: CASSQSGATTYNEQFF. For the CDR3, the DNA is TGTGCCAGCAGTCAATCGGGGGCAACAACTTACAATGAGCAGTTCTTC.

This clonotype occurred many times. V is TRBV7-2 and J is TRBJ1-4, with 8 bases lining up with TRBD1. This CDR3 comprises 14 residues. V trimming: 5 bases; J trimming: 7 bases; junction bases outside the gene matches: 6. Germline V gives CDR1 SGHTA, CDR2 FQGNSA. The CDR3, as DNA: TGTGCCAGCAGCCCAGGGGGCAGGCCTGAAAAACTGTTTTTT. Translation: CASSPGGRPEKLFF.

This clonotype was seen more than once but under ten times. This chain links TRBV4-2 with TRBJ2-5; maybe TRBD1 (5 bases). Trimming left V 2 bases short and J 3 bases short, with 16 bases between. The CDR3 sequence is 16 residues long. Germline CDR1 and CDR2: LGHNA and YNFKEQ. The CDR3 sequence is CASSQYGPGQEETQYF. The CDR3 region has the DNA TGTGCCAGCAGCCAATACGGGCCAGGGCAGGAAGAGACCCAGTACTTC.

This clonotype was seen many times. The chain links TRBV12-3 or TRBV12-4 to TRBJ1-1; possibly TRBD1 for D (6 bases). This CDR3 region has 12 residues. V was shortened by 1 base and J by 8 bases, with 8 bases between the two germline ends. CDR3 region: CASSLGGLEAFF. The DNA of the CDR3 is TGTGCCAGCAGTTTAGGGGGGCTAGAAGCTTTCTTT.

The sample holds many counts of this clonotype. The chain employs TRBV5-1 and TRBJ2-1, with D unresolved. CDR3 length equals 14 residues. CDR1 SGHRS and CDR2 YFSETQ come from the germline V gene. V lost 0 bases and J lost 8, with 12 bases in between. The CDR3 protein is CASSLEELIDEQFF. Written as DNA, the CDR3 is TGCGCCAGCAGCTTGGAGGAACTAATTGATGAGCAGTTCTTC.

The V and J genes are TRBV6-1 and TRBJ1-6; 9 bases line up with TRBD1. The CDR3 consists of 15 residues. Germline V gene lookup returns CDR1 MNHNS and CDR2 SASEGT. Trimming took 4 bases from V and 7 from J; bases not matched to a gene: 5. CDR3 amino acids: CASSGRTGVNSPLHF. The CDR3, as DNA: TGTGCCAGCAGTGGCCGGACAGGGGTAAATTCACCCCTCCACTTT.

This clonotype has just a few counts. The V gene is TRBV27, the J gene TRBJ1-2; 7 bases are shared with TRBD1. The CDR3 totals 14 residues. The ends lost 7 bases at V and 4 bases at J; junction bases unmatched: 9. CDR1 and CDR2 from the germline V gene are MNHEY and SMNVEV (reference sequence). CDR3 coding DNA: TGTGCCAGCACCCCAGGGGGGTTCCGCTATGGCTACACCTTC. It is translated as CASTPGGFRYGYTF.

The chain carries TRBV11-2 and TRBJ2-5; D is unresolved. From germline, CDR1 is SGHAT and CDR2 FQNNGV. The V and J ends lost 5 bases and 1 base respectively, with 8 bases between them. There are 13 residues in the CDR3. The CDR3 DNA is TGTGCCAGCAGCATGGACCCCCAAGAGACCCAGTACTTC. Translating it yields CASSMDPQETQYF. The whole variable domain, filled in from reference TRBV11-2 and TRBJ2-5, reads EAGVAQSPRYKIIEKRQSVAFWCNPISGHATLYWYQQILGQGPKLLIQFQNNGVVDDSQLPKDRFSAERLKGVDSTLKIQPAKLEDSAVYLCASSMDPQETQYFGPGTRLLVL.

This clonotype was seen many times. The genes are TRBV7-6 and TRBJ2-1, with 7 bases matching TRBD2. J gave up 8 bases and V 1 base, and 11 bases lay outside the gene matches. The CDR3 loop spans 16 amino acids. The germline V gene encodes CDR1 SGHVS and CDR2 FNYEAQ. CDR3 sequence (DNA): TGTGCCAGCAGCTTAGATCTGGCGGGAGCGGGCTATGAGCAGTTCTTC. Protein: CASSLDLAGAGYEQFF.

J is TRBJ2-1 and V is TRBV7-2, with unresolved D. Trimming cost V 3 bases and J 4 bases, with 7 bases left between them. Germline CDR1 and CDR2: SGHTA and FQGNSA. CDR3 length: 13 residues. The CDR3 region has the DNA TGTGCCAGCAGCTTCGGACGTTACAATGAGCAGTTCTTC. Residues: CASSFGRYNEQFF.

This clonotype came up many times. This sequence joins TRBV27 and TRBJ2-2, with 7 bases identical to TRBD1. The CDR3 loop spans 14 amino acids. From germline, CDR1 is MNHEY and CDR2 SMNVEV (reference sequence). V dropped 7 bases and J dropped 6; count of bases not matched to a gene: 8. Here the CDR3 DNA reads TGTGCCAGCACCCACGGGACAGCCTCCGGGGAGCTGTTTTTT. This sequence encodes CASTHGTASGELFF.

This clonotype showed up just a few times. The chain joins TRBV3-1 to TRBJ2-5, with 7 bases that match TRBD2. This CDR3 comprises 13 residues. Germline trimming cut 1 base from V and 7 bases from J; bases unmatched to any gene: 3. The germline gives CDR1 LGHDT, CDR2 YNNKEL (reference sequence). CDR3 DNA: TGTGCCAGCAGCCAAGGGCAGCGGGGGACCCAGTACTTC. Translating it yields CASSQGQRGTQYF.

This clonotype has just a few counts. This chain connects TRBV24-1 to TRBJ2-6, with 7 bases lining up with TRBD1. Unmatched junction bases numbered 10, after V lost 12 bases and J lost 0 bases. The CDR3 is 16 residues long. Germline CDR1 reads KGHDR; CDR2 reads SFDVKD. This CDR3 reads CAVRDSGPSGANVLTF. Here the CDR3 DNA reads TGTGCCGTTCGGGACAGTGGACCCTCTGGGGCCAACGTCCTGACTTTC.

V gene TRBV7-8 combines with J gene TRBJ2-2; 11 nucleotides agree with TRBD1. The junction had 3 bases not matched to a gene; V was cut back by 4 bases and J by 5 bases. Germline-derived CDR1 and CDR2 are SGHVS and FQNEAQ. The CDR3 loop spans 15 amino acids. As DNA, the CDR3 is TGTGCCAGCAGCTGGGACAGGGGGGATACCGGGGAGCTGTTTTTT. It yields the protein CASSWDRGDTGELFF.

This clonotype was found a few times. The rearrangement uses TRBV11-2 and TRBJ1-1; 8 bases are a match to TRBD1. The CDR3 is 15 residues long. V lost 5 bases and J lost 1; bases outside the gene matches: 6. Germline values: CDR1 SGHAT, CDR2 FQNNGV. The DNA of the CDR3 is TGTGCCAGCAGCCAAGGGACAGGAGCGAACACTGAAGCTTTCTTT. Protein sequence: CASSQGTGANTEAFF. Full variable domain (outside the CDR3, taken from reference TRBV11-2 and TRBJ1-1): EAGVAQSPRYKIIEKRQSVAFWCNPISGHATLYWYQQILGQGPKLLIQFQNNGVVDDSQLPKDRFSAERLKGVDSTLKIQPAKLEDSAVYLCASSQGTGANTEAFFGQGTRLTVV.

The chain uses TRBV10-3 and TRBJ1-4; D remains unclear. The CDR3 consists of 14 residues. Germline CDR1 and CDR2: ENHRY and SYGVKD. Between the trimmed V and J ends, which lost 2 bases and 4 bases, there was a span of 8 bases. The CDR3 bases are TGTGCCATCAGTGAGGGGCAGAGTAATGAAAAACTGTTTTTT. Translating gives CAISEGQSNEKLFF.

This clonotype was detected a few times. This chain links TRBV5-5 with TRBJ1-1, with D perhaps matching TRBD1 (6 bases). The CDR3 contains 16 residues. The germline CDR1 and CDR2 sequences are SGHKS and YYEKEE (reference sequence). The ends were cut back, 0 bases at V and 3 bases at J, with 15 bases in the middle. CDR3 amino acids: CASSLANWGQYTEAFF. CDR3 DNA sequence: TGTGCCAGCAGCTTGGCCAACTGGGGGCAGTACACTGAAGCTTTCTTT.

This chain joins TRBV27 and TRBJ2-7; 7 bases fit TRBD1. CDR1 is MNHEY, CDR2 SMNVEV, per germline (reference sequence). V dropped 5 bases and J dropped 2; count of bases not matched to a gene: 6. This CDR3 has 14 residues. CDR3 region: CASSLNRGPYEQYF. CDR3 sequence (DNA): TGTGCCAGCAGTCTGAACAGGGGTCCCTACGAGCAGTACTTC.

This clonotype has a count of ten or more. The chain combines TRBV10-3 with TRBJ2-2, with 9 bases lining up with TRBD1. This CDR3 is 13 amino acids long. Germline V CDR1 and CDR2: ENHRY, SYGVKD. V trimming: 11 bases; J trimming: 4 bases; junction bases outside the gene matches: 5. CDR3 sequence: CAGQGQATGELFF. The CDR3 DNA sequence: TGTGCCGGACAGGGGCAAGCCACCGGGGAGCTGTTTTTT.

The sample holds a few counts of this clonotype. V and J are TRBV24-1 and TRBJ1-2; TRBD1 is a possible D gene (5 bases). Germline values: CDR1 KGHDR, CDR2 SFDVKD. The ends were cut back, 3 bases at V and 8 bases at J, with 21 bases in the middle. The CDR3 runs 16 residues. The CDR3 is CATSDGPLGRDGGYTF. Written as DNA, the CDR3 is TGTGCCACCAGTGATGGCCCCCTGGGCAGGGACGGAGGCTACACCTTC.